The next 19 T cell receptor beta chains were all read from a single sample in a study of CD4 T cells in relation to SARS-CoV-2 and coronaviruses. The unexposed donors gave CD4+ T cells in about 2011-2019, prior to COVID-19. Isolation of CD4+ T cells took place after approximately 10 days in culture. For these TCRs, the target antigens are not known. This table comes from immunoSEQ multiplex PCR, and its TCRdb copy is limited to in-frame clones, with some not included. This repertoire shows approximately 25,000 clones, 73% found once; its top ten account for 15% to 20%. The sequencing sample was made of CD4+ T cells from PBMCs, cultured in vitro. All receptors derive from a human donor in good health.

This clone is a singleton in its sample. The V call is TRBV5-5, the J call TRBJ1-1; D ambiguous. V lost 4 bases to trimming and J lost 3 bases, with 10 bases between them. This CDR3 has 13 residues. Per the germline V gene, CDR1 is SGHKS and CDR2 is YYEKEE (reference sequence). In nucleotides, the CDR3 is TGTGCCAGCAGCGGAATTTACGACACTGAAGCTTTCTTT. This gives the protein CASSGIYDTEAFF.

The chain employs TRBV11-3 and TRBJ2-7; a possible D gene is TRBD2 (5 bases). Trimming removed 1 base from V and 3 bases from J, with 10 bases in between. This CDR3 has 14 residues. The germline V gene has CDR1 SGHNT and CDR2 YENEEA. This CDR3 reads CASSLGFGDYEQYF. The CDR3 region has the DNA TGTGCCAGCAGCTTAGGATTCGGGGACTACGAGCAGTACTTC. The full variable domain, in which reference TRBV11-3 and TRBJ2-7 provide the parts outside the CDR3, is EAGVVQSPRYKIIEKKQPVAFWCNPISGHNTLYWYLQNLGQGPELLIRYENEEAVDDSQLPKDRFSAERLKGVDSTLKIQPAELGDSAVYLCASSLGFGDYEQYFGPGTRLTVT.

This chain joins TRBV9 and TRBJ2-2; 13 bases fit TRBD2. The V and J ends lost 0 bases and 5 bases, in that order; junction bases with no gene match: 4. There are 17 residues in the CDR3. Germline V gene lookup returns CDR1 SGDLS and CDR2 YYNGEE. CDR3 protein: CASSVALAGGPTGELFF. The CDR3 region has the DNA TGTGCCAGCAGCGTAGCACTAGCGGGAGGGCCGACCGGGGAGCTGTTTTTT.

This chain uses TRBV30 with TRBJ1-6; D gene ambiguous. Trimming stripped 1 base from V and 9 bases from J, with 10 bases between. Germline V gene data show CDR1 as GTSNPN and CDR2 as SVGIG (reference sequence). This CDR3 has 13 residues. CDR3 DNA sequence: TGTGCCTGGAGTGGACTGTTTGGTTCACCCCTCCACTTT. This encodes CAWSGLFGSPLHF.

The CDR3 DNA sequence: TGTGCCTGGACCCCAGGGGCCTCTGGAAACACCATATATTTT. It encodes CAWTPGASGNTIYF. The gene calls are TRBV30 and TRBJ1-3, with a weak D call TRBD1 (6 bases). This CDR3 has 14 amino acids. V gave up 4 bases and J gave up 0 bases, with 10 bases separating them. Germline V lookup: CDR1 GTSNPN, CDR2 SVGIG (reference sequence).

This clone has more than one count but fewer than ten. V usage is TRBV9 and J usage is TRBJ2-7; D is uncertain. Germline V lookup: CDR1 SGDLS, CDR2 YYNGEE. The CDR3 is made up of 14 amino acids. V was pared by 0 bases and J by 3 bases, with 10 bases between. CDR3 DNA sequence: TGTGCCAGCAGCGTAGGAAGGGCGGACTACGAGCAGTACTTC. Translation: CASSVGRADYEQYF.

The V call is TRBV11-3, the J call TRBJ2-3; D may match TRBD1 or TRBD2 (6 bases each). Trimming took off 4 bases at V and 7 bases at J, with 18 bases between the two ends. The CDR3 contains 15 residues. CDR1 SGHNT and CDR2 YENEEA come from the germline V gene. The DNA of the CDR3 is TGTGCCAGCAGCTCTGGCGGTGGGGGGCGGAATACGCAGTATTTT. Its protein is CASSSGGGGRNTQYF.

The CDR3 DNA sequence: TGTGCCAGCAGTGGACTAGCGGGATCCTACAATGAGCAGTTCTTC. Its translation: CASSGLAGSYNEQFF. The chain is built from TRBV2 and TRBJ2-1; 11 nucleotides line up with TRBD2. With V trimmed by 4 bases and J by 1 base, 0 bases remained unmatched. This CDR3 contains 15 residues. Germline V gene sequence: CDR1 SNHLY, CDR2 FYNNEI.

V gene TRBV7-9 combines with J gene TRBJ2-3; the match to TRBD2 covers 8 bases. V shed 5 bases, J shed 6 bases, and the junction held 7 bases outside the gene matches. The CDR3 is 14 residues long. Germline CDR1 and CDR2: SEHNR and FQNEAQ (reference sequence). The CDR3 sequence: CASSLGLARDTQYF. In DNA, the CDR3 is TGTGCCAGCAGCCTCGGACTAGCTCGGGATACGCAGTATTTT.

The gene calls are TRBV4-1 and TRBJ2-2; 10 bases fit TRBD1. The CDR3 loop spans 15 amino acids. The V gene's germline CDR1 is MGHRA and CDR2 YSYEKL. The J segment lost 2 bases and the V segment lost 3 bases, leaving 0 bases of the junction unmatched. The CDR3 DNA reads as TGCGCCAGCAGCCAGACAGGGGGCAACACCGGGGAGCTGTTTTTT. It encodes CASSQTGGNTGELFF.

The table lists this clone with a few counts. V usage is TRBV6-5 and J usage is TRBJ2-7; a possible D gene is TRBD2 (7 bases). Germline lookup yields CDR1 MNHEY and CDR2 SVGAGI. V dropped 2 bases and J dropped 4 bases, with 12 bases sitting between them. The CDR3 is made up of 14 amino acids. The DNA of the CDR3 is TGTGCCAGCAGTTACGGGAGGGGGAGGTACGAGCAGTACTTC. It translates to CASSYGRGRYEQYF.

V is TRBV9 and J is TRBJ1-1; weak D call: TRBD1 (6 bases). The CDR3 has 14 amino acids. The germline V and J ends were trimmed by 1 base and 5 bases, with 12 bases remaining between them. Germline-derived CDR1 and CDR2 are SGDLS and YYNGEE. The DNA for the CDR3 is TGTGCCAGCAGCGTAACAGGGTGGGGAACTGAAGCTTTCTTT. Protein sequence: CASSVTGWGTEAFF.

The chain couples TRBV6-4 to TRBJ2-6; 10 positions agree with TRBD2. Germline CDR1 and CDR2: MRHNA and SNTAGT. The CDR3 is 16 residues long. Trimming took 7 bases from V and 2 from J; bases not matched to a gene: 5. The CDR3 sequence: CASTALAGAGANVLTF. CDR3 nucleotide sequence: TGTGCCAGCACTGCCCTAGCGGGAGCTGGGGCCAACGTCCTGACTTTC.

This clone was detected a few times. The chain has TRBV25-1 and TRBJ1-4; D call uncertain. The V gene's germline CDR1 is MGHDK and CDR2 SYGVNS. Trimming shortened V by 3 bases and J by 3 bases, and 11 bases separated the two germline ends. This CDR3 comprises 15 residues. CDR3 amino acids: CASSDGKHSNEKLFF. The CDR3 DNA follows: TGTGCCAGCAGTGACGGGAAACACTCTAATGAAAAACTGTTTTTT.

This sequence joins TRBV19 and TRBJ1-4, with D unclear. Trimming pared 3 bases from V and 2 bases from J, leaving 7 bases between. Germline CDR1 LNHDA, CDR2 SQIVND (reference sequence). This CDR3 region has 14 residues. In DNA, the CDR3 is TGTGCCAGTAGTATCACGGCCACTAATGAAAAACTGTTTTTT. It translates to CASSITATNEKLFF. The full variable domain, rest sourced from reference TRBV19 and TRBJ1-4, is DGGITQSPKYLFRKEGQNVTLSCEQNLNHDAMYWYRQDPGQGLRLIYYSQIVNDFQKGDIAEGYSVSREKKESFPLTVTSAQKNPTAFYLCASSITATNEKLFFGSGTQLSVL.

The J gene is TRBJ2-7, the V gene TRBV10-3; 14 positions match TRBD2. The CDR3 sequence is 16 residues long. CDR1 is ENHRY, CDR2 SYGVKD, per germline. V lost 3 bases and J lost 3; bases outside the gene matches: 4. The CDR3 sequence is CAISDAGTSGGYEQYF. The DNA of the CDR3 is TGTGCCATCAGTGACGCCGGGACTAGCGGGGGCTACGAGCAGTACTTC.

This clone came up a few times. This rearrangement joins TRBV7-3 to TRBJ2-7; TRBD2 is a possible D gene (6 bases). CDR1 is SGHTA, CDR2 FQGTGA, per germline. CDR3 size: 14 residues. The V end lost 5 bases, the J end lost 3 bases, and 14 bases lay between the germline ends. Here the CDR3 reads CASSLEAGYYEQYF. CDR3 DNA: TGTGCCAGCAGCCTAGAAGCGGGTTACTACGAGCAGTACTTC.

The sample holds a few counts of this clone. The chain has TRBV6-2 or TRBV6-3 and TRBJ1-5; D perhaps matches TRBD1 (5 bases). The CDR3 length is 16 residues. Between the trimmed V and J ends, which lost 2 bases and 0 bases, there was a span of 11 bases. The germline gives CDR1 MNHEY, CDR2 SVGEGT. The CDR3 bases are TGTGCCAGCAGTTACCGGCAGGGTGGTAGCAATCAGCCCCAGCATTTT. As protein: CASSYRQGGSNQPQHF.

The rearrangement joins TRBV2 to TRBJ2-2, with D uncertain. Germline CDR1 and CDR2: SNHLY and FYNNEI. Trimming left V 1 base short and J 0 bases short, with 6 bases between. This CDR3 comprises 15 residues. The DNA of the CDR3 is TGTGCCAGCAGTGAAGGGAACTCGAACACCGGGGAGCTGTTTTTT. This encodes CASSEGNSNTGELFF.